One sample yielded the 18 T cell receptor beta chains listed below, sequenced in a study of T cell responses to AZD1222 COVID-19 vaccine. Measured with immunoSEQ multiplex PCR; TCRdb has only the in-frame clones, and not every one. The sample lists some 150,000 clones; around 89% were seen once. The input for sequencing was peripheral blood, taken on day 0 of AZD1222 vaccination. The receptor set was obtained from an adult in good health.

The chain links TRBV6-6 to TRBJ2-7; no reliable D call. The CDR3 sequence is 16 residues long. Trimming took off 10 bases at V and 4 bases at J, with 26 bases between the two ends. The germline V gene encodes CDR1 MNHNY and CDR2 SVGAGI (reference sequence). DNA of the CDR3: TGTGCCACCTCGAACCTCTTCGGTTGGTTTGGGTACGAGCAGTACTTC. It yields the protein CATSNLFGWFGYEQYF.

V usage is TRBV11-1 and J usage is TRBJ2-5; D is possibly TRBD1 (5 bases). The CDR3 consists of 14 residues. Deletions cut 2 bases from V and 9 bases from J, with 16 bases between. Germline V CDR1 and CDR2: SGHAT, FQDESV (reference sequence). This CDR3 reads CASSLRGRPGPQYF. CDR3 bases: TGTGCCAGCAGCTTAAGGGGCCGCCCTGGACCCCAGTACTTC.

The chain joins TRBV6-5 to TRBJ1-3; D uncertain. CDR3 length: 14 amino acids. V was cut by 10 bases and J by 0 bases, with 13 bases left in between. The V gene's germline CDR1 is MNHEY and CDR2 SVGAGI. In nucleotides, the CDR3 is TGTGCCACGCACGAACTCTCCTCTGGAAACACCATATATTTT. As protein: CATHELSSGNTIYF.

This chain uses TRBV25-1 with TRBJ2-7; a possible D gene is TRBD1 (6 bases). Germline V gene lookup returns CDR1 MGHDK and CDR2 SYGVNS. The CDR3 is 15 amino acids. The V end was cut by 5 bases, the J end by 6 bases, with 20 bases between. CDR3 region: CASSFLGDTVREQYF. CDR3 sequence (DNA): TGTGCCAGCAGTTTCTTAGGGGACACGGTTCGCGAGCAGTACTTC.

V is TRBV27 and J is TRBJ2-5; D may be TRBD1 or TRBD2 (5 bases each). Looked up from germline, CDR1 is MNHEY and CDR2 is SMNVEV (reference sequence). The CDR3 contains 14 residues. Deletions cut 3 bases from V and 6 bases from J, with 14 bases between. DNA for the CDR3: TGTGCCAGCAGTTTCCCGGGACCAGCGCAGACCCAGTACTTC. Protein product: CASSFPGPAQTQYF.

J is TRBJ2-7 and V is TRBV9, with unresolved D. CDR3 size: 15 residues. V shed 0 bases and J shed 0 bases, with 10 bases lying between them. Germline assignment: CDR1 SGDLS and CDR2 YYNGEE. In DNA form, the CDR3 reads TGTGCCAGCAGCGTAGGAGATTGGGACTCCTACGAGCAGTACTTC. It yields the protein CASSVGDWDSYEQYF.

This chain uses TRBV7-9 with TRBJ2-3, with a possible D match to TRBD1 (6 bases). V was pared by 6 bases and J by 6 bases, with 16 bases between. This CDR3 comprises 14 residues. From germline, CDR1 is SEHNR and CDR2 FQNEAQ (reference sequence). In DNA, the CDR3 is TGTGCCAGCAGACACGGACAGCTCGCGGATACGCAGTATTTT. Translating it yields CASRHGQLADTQYF.

The chain couples TRBV6-5 to TRBJ2-7; the D gene could be TRBD1 or TRBD2 (6 bases each). The CDR3 length is 16 residues. V was shortened by 2 bases and J by 2 bases, with 16 bases between the two germline ends. Germline V gene data show CDR1 as MNHEY and CDR2 as SVGAGI. The CDR3 protein is CASSYVGGPLTYEQYF. The CDR3 nucleotides are TGTGCCAGCAGTTACGTCGGGGGCCCTTTGACCTACGAGCAGTACTTC.

V and J are TRBV5-1 and TRBJ2-7, with 7 bases aligning to TRBD2. CDR1 is SGHRS and CDR2 is YFSETQ in the germline V gene. The CDR3 length is 17 residues. V lost 0 bases and J lost 4; bases outside the gene matches: 13. The CDR3 loop reads CASSLEGAGASRYEQYF. In DNA form, the CDR3 reads TGCGCCAGCAGCTTGGAAGGCGCGGGAGCTTCCAGGTACGAGCAGTACTTC.

This chain uses TRBV10-3 with TRBJ2-7; 7 positions match TRBD1. CDR1 and CDR2 from the germline V gene are ENHRY and SYGVKD. This CDR3 contains 14 residues. The junction had 11 bases not matched to a gene; V was cut back by 10 bases and J by 2 bases. In DNA, the CDR3 is TGTGCCACAGAGAAGGGGGCGCCCACCTACGAGCAGTACTTC. Its translation is CATEKGAPTYEQYF.

The chain combines TRBV5-4 with TRBJ2-2; D is perhaps TRBD1 or TRBD2 (5 bases each). Germline assignment: CDR1 SGHNT and CDR2 YYREEE (reference sequence). Trimming took off 0 bases at V and 0 bases at J, with 12 bases between the two ends. The CDR3 has 17 amino acids. The CDR3 DNA sequence: TGTGCCAGCAGCTTGGACCCGGGGCTCGCGAACACCGGGGAGCTGTTTTTT. Protein: CASSLDPGLANTGELFF.

The genes are TRBV6-5 and TRBJ1-3; 7 nucleotides line up with TRBD1. This CDR3 comprises 14 residues. V lost 5 bases, J lost 2 bases, and 3 bases stayed unmatched. The germline V gene encodes CDR1 MNHEY and CDR2 SVGAGI. The CDR3 DNA is TGTGCCAGCAGTACGACAGGGACTGGAAACACCATATATTTT. Translating gives CASSTTGTGNTIYF.

The CDR3 DNA sequence: TGCAGTGCTAGTATACTAGCGGGGGAAGAGACCCAGTACTTC. Its translation is CSASILAGEETQYF. The genes are TRBV20-1 and TRBJ2-5; TRBD2 agrees at 11 bases. With 3 bases clipped from V and 3 bases from J, the junction kept 3 bases outside the gene matches. The CDR3 is made up of 14 amino acids. Germline V gene sequence: CDR1 DFQATT, CDR2 SNEGSKA (reference sequence).

J is TRBJ2-1 and V is TRBV11-3; TRBD1 agrees at 9 bases. Unmatched junction bases numbered 13, after V lost 6 bases and J lost 7 bases. There are 16 residues in the CDR3. The germline V gene encodes CDR1 SGHNT and CDR2 YENEEA. The CDR3 nucleotides read TGTGCCAGCAGACGCCCCGGGACAGGGTATATTAATGAGCAGTTCTTC. Amino acid sequence: CASRRPGTGYINEQFF.

CDR3 loop: CASSSQFGRASGNTIYF. Written as DNA, the CDR3 is TGTGCCAGCAGCTCCCAGTTTGGCAGGGCCTCTGGAAACACCATATATTTT. The V gene is TRBV7-9, the J gene TRBJ1-3; D is possibly TRBD1 (5 bases). The CDR3 sequence is 17 residues long. V gave up 4 bases and J gave up 0 bases, with 16 bases separating them. The germline V gene has CDR1 SEHNR and CDR2 FQNEAQ (reference sequence).

This chain links TRBV28 with TRBJ2-7; the D gene is possibly TRBD1 (6 bases). CDR3 length equals 19 residues. Germline CDR1 and CDR2: MDHEN and SYDVKM. V was trimmed by 5 bases and J by 2 bases, leaving 28 bases between them. The CDR3, as DNA: TGTGCCAGCAGTGCGATCACAGGGTTTGTCCCCACCTCACCCTACGAGCAGTACTTC. Protein: CASSAITGFVPTSPYEQYF.

The rearrangement joins TRBV4-3 to TRBJ2-1; perhaps TRBD1 as D (5 bases). V was cut by 1 base and J by 4 bases, with 8 bases left in between. The CDR3 has 14 amino acids. Germline V gene sequence: CDR1 LGHNA, CDR2 YSLEER. The CDR3 DNA sequence: TGCGCCAGCAGCCAAGGGGGCAGTTACAATGAGCAGTTCTTC. Residues: CASSQGGSYNEQFF.

V is TRBV28 and J is TRBJ1-5; D may be TRBD1 (5 bases). The CDR3 length is 15 residues. The V gene lost 3 bases and the J gene lost 5 bases, with 14 bases spanning the gap. CDR1 is MDHEN, CDR2 SYDVKM, per germline. The DNA for the CDR3 is TGTGCCAGCAGTTTTACGGCGGGGCGGGATCAGCCCCAGCATTTT. Its protein is CASSFTAGRDQPQHF.